The 10 T cell receptor beta chains listed next were all sequenced from one sample in a study of T cell repertoires in cytomegalovirus infection. A single record per CDR3 protein comes from TCRdb applying MiXCR to the reads. This sample has about 600,000 distinct CDR3 sequences, with 20% to 25% found just once. Sample: CD8+ T cells from PBMCs. The receptors originated from a human donor in good health (CMV status not recorded). Some clones in this sample may be carry-over from other donors' samples.

This clonotype was seen more than once but under ten times. The chain is built from TRBV7-8 and TRBJ1-1, with D possibly matching TRBD1 (6 bases). This CDR3 region has 15 residues. Trimming left V 5 bases short and J 6 bases short, with 19 bases between. Germline assignment: CDR1 SGHVS and CDR2 FQNEAQ. The CDR3 sequence: CASSRRDTTWAEAFF. CDR3 in DNA: TGTGCCAGCAGCAGACGGGACACTACCTGGGCTGAAGCTTTCTTT.

This clonotype was counted a single time. This may be a read error, as it is one base from a much larger clone. Since the CDR3 does not end with the conserved phenylalanine or tryptophan, this likely comes from a read error. This chain uses TRBV27 with TRBJ2-3; D perhaps matches TRBD2 (6 bases). CDR3 length equals 15 residues. Germline CDR1 reads MNHEY; CDR2 reads SMNVEV (reference sequence). V was cut by 4 bases and J by 3 bases, with 14 bases left in between. CDR3: CASSSDGGVTDTQYL. CDR3 sequence (DNA): TGTGCCAGCAGTTCGGACGGAGGGGTAACAGATACGCAGTATTTA.

The chain employs TRBV10-2 and TRBJ2-2; D is unclear. CDR3 length equals 13 residues. CDR1 WSHSY and CDR2 SAAADI come from the germline V gene. Trimming removed 0 bases at V and 5 bases at J, with 4 bases between. CDR3 in DNA: TGCGCCAGCAGTGAGTCGGGGACCGGGGAGCTGTTTTTT. It codes for CASSESGTGELFF.

In this sample, this clonotype turned up many times. CDR3 coding DNA: TGTGCCAGCAGCTTAGCCCTCTTTACACCTCAGTTAGACGGCTACACCTTC. This translates into CASSLALFTPQLDGYTF. The chain couples TRBV7-2 to TRBJ1-2; no clear D gene. Germline V gene data show CDR1 as SGHTA and CDR2 as FQGNSA. The ends were cut back, 0 bases at V and 8 bases at J, with 22 bases in the middle. The CDR3 totals 17 residues.

This clonotype has at least ten counts. The rearrangement links TRBV11-1 to TRBJ2-1; tentatively, D is TRBD2 (5 bases). The V end was cut by 1 base, the J end by 7 bases, with 17 bases between. The CDR3 covers 16 residues. Per the germline V gene, CDR1 is SGHAT and CDR2 is FQDESV (reference sequence). The CDR3 protein is CASSLGVTNLRNEQFF. The CDR3 DNA sequence: TGTGCCAGCAGCTTAGGGGTGACTAACTTGAGGAATGAGCAGTTCTTC.

The chain is built from TRBV14 and TRBJ1-2; no clear D gene. The CDR3 loop spans 13 amino acids. Trimming took 3 bases from V and 9 from J, leaving 14 bases between them. Germline CDR1 is SGHDN and CDR2 is FVKESK. The CDR3, as DNA: TGTGCCAGCAGCCACCCCGGACCCTCGAGCTACACCTTC. The encoded protein is CASSHPGPSSYTF.

The rearrangement joins TRBV24-1 to TRBJ2-1, with 9 bases matching TRBD2. The length of the CDR3 is 16 residues. Per germline, CDR1 KGHDR and CDR2 SFDVKD. V lost 0 bases to trimming and J lost 5 bases; unmatched junction nucleotides: 4. As DNA, the CDR3 is TGTGCCACCAGTGATTTGGCGGGGGGGCTAAACAATGAGCAGTTCTTC. Translating gives CATSDLAGGLNNEQFF.

Ten or more counts support this clonotype. The chain is built from TRBV4-1 and TRBJ2-2; D unclear. CDR3 length equals 13 residues. The V end was cut by 4 bases, the J end by 5 bases, with 8 bases between. Germline CDR1 reads MGHRA; CDR2 reads YSYEKL. The CDR3 reads CASSPLVTGELFF. DNA of the CDR3: TGCGCCAGCAGCCCCCTAGTAACCGGGGAGCTGTTTTTT.

This clonotype was detected only a few times. This chain uses TRBV7-9 with TRBJ2-5; no clear D gene. This CDR3 comprises 14 residues. The V and J ends lost 1 base and 5 bases respectively, with 11 bases between them. Germline V gene lookup returns CDR1 SEHNR and CDR2 FQNEAQ (reference sequence). In nucleotides, the CDR3 is TGTGCCAGCAGCTTAGTGGGTAGTTTGGAGACCCAGTACTTC. Translation: CASSLVGSLETQYF.

This clonotype was detected a few times. This chain joins TRBV14 and TRBJ2-7; D unresolved. V lost 4 bases to trimming and J lost 0 bases, with 7 bases between them. Germline V gene sequence: CDR1 SGHDN, CDR2 FVKESK. CDR3 length equals 13 residues. The CDR3 nucleotides read TGTGCCAGCAGCCGGGGAAACTCCTACGAGCAGTACGTC. It translates to CASSRGNSYEQYV.